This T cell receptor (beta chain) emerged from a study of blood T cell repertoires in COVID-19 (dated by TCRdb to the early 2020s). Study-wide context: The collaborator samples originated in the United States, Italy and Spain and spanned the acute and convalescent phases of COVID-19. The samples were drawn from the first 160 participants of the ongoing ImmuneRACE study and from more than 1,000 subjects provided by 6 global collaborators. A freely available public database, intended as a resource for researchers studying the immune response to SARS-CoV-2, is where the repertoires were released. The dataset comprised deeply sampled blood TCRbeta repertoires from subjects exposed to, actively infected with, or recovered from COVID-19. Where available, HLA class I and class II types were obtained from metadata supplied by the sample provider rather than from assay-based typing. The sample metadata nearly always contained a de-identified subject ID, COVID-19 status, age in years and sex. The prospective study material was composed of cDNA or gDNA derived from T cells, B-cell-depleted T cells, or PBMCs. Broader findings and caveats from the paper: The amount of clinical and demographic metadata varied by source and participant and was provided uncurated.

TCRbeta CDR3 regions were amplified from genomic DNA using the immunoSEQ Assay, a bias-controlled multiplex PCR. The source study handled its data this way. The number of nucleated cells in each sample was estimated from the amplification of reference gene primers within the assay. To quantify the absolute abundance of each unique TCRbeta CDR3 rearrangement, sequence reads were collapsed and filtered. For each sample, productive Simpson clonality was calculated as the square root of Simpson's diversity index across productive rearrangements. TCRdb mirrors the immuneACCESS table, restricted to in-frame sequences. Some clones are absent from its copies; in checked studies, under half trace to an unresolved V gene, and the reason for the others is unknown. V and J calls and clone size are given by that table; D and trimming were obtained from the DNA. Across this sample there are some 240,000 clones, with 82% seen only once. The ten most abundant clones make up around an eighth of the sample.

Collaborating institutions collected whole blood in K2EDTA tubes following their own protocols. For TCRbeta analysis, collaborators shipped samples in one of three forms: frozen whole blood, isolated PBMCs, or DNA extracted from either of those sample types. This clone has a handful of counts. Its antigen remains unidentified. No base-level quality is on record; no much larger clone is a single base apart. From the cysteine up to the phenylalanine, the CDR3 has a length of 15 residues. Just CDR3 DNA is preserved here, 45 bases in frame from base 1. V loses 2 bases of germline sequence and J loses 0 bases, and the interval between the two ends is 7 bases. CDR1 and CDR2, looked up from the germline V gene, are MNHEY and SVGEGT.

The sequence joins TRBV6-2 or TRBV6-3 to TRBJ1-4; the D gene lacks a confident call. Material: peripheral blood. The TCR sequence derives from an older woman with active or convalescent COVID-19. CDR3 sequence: CASSYQSATNEKLFF. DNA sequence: TGTGCCAGCAGTTACCAGAGCGCAACTAATGAAAAACTGTTTTTT.